Listed below are T cell receptor beta chains from one sample, sequenced in a study of blood T cell repertoires in COVID-19. Repertoires were generated with immunoSEQ multiplex PCR, while TCRdb's copy carries only in-frame clones and drops some. This sample carries about 430,000 clones, about 90% of them seen once, and the ten largest clones take 0.7% to 0.85%. Specimen: peripheral blood. These receptor sequences come from a man younger than 35 with COVID-19, enrolled during active disease. Each CDR3 is given with its conserved first and last residue. The order of the fields is V gene, D gene, clone size, J gene, CDR3 protein, CDR3 DNA. D genes are given only for firm matches. Size is stated for part of the rows, as once, few or many counts, or as a class when the clone is expanded.

V gene: TRBV5-8
D gene: .
clone size: few
J gene: TRBJ2-7
CDR3 protein: CASSSPGQPWQQYF
CDR3 DNA: TGTGCCAGCAGCTCGCCGGGACAACCCTGGCAGCAGTACTTC

V gene: TRBV19
D gene: TRBD1
clone size: .
J gene: TRBJ2-7
CDR3 protein: CASSSRGSSYEQYF
CDR3 DNA: TGTGCCAGTAGTTCCAGGGGGAGCTCCTACGAGCAGTACTTC

V gene: TRBV29-1
D gene: TRBD1
clone size: .
J gene: TRBJ2-1
CDR3 protein: CSVRAETRGNEQFF
CDR3 DNA: TGCAGCGTTCGGGCGGAAACCAGGGGGAATGAGCAGTTCTTC

V gene: TRBV2
D gene: .
clone size: once
J gene: TRBJ2-6
CDR3 protein: CASSEYYSSGANVLTF
CDR3 DNA: TGTGCCAGCAGTGAGTATTATAGCTCTGGGGCCAACGTCCTGACTTTC

V gene: TRBV5-4
D gene: .
clone size: .
J gene: TRBJ2-7
CDR3 protein: CASSLGSGQYEQYF
CDR3 DNA: TGTGCCAGCAGCTTAGGAAGCGGGCAATACGAGCAGTACTTC

V gene: TRBV5-1
D gene: .
clone size: .
J gene: TRBJ2-7
CDR3 protein: CASFPSGGGPQPYEQYF
CDR3 DNA: TGCGCCAGCTTCCCGTCAGGAGGAGGGCCCCAACCCTACGAGCAGTACTTC

V gene: TRBV6-5
D gene: .
clone size: .
J gene: TRBJ1-1
CDR3 protein: CASSRGQMNTEAFF
CDR3 DNA: TGTGCCAGCAGTAGGGGACAAATGAACACTGAAGCTTTCTTT

V gene: TRBV10-3
D gene: TRBD2
clone size: .
J gene: TRBJ2-7
CDR3 protein: CAISESAGGPYEQYF
CDR3 DNA: TGTGCCATCAGTGAGTCGGCGGGAGGGCCGTACGAGCAGTACTTC

V gene: TRBV19
D gene: TRBD1
clone size: .
J gene: TRBJ1-2
CDR3 protein: CASSNPSTGRYYGYTF
CDR3 DNA: TGTGCCAGTAGTAACCCTTCGACAGGGAGGTACTATGGCTACACCTTC

V gene: TRBV12-3/TRBV12-4
D gene: TRBD1
clone size: .
J gene: TRBJ1-3
CDR3 protein: CASDRGNGNTIYF
CDR3 DNA: TGTGCCAGCGACAGGGGGAATGGAAACACCATATATTTT

V gene: TRBV5-4
D gene: TRBD2
clone size: .
J gene: TRBJ2-3
CDR3 protein: CASSHGTSGRADTQYF
CDR3 DNA: TGTGCCAGCAGCCATGGGACTAGCGGGAGAGCAGATACGCAGTATTTT

V gene: TRBV4-1
D gene: .
clone size: .
J gene: TRBJ2-3
CDR3 protein: CASSPPGEPDTQYF
CDR3 DNA: TGCGCCAGCAGCCCTCCCGGTGAACCAGATACGCAGTATTTT

V gene: TRBV7-9
D gene: .
clone size: .
J gene: TRBJ2-1
CDR3 protein: CASSLNSGNEQFF
CDR3 DNA: TGTGCCAGCAGCTTAAACTCGGGGAATGAGCAGTTCTTC

V gene: TRBV9
D gene: .
clone size: .
J gene: TRBJ1-1
CDR3 protein: CASSVGAGMDTEAFF
CDR3 DNA: TGTGCCAGCAGCGTAGGGGCAGGGATGGACACTGAAGCTTTCTTT

V gene: TRBV2
D gene: TRBD1
clone size: once
J gene: TRBJ2-5
CDR3 protein: CASSNTGVKETQYF
CDR3 DNA: TGTGCCAGCAGTAACACAGGGGTCAAAGAGACCCAGTACTTC

V gene: TRBV6-5
D gene: .
clone size: .
J gene: TRBJ2-2
CDR3 protein: CASSKLANTGELFF
CDR3 DNA: TGTGCCAGCAGTAAGCTCGCGAACACCGGGGAGCTGTTTTTT

V gene: TRBV13
D gene: TRBD2
clone size: .
J gene: TRBJ2-7
CDR3 protein: CASSLALADEQYF
CDR3 DNA: TGTGCCAGCAGCTTAGCGCTAGCGGATGAGCAGTACTTC

V gene: TRBV15
D gene: .
clone size: .
J gene: TRBJ1-1
CDR3 protein: CATSRGSPMNTEAFF
CDR3 DNA: TGTGCCACCAGCAGAGGTAGCCCTATGAACACTGAAGCTTTCTTT

V gene: TRBV4-1
D gene: .
clone size: .
J gene: TRBJ1-5
CDR3 protein: CASSQETRSGQPQHF
CDR3 DNA: TGCGCCAGCAGCCAAGAAACAAGGTCGGGGCAGCCCCAGCATTTT

V gene: TRBV11-2
D gene: .
clone size: .
J gene: TRBJ1-5
CDR3 protein: CASSFGLSNQPQHF
CDR3 DNA: TGTGCCAGCAGCTTCGGACTGAGCAATCAGCCCCAGCATTTT

V gene: TRBV4-2
D gene: TRBD1
clone size: .
J gene: TRBJ2-7
CDR3 protein: CASTMRGGQGEQYF
CDR3 DNA: TGTGCCAGCACCATGAGGGGGGGACAGGGCGAGCAGTACTTC

V gene: TRBV19
D gene: TRBD1
clone size: .
J gene: TRBJ2-7
CDR3 protein: CASSPGQDITEQYF
CDR3 DNA: TGTGCCAGTAGCCCGGGACAGGATATTACCGAGCAGTACTTC

V gene: TRBV5-1
D gene: .
clone size: .
J gene: TRBJ2-7
CDR3 protein: CASSWSSYEQYF
CDR3 DNA: TGCGCCAGCAGCTGGAGCTCCTACGAGCAGTACTTC

V gene: TRBV7-3
D gene: .
clone size: once
J gene: TRBJ1-6
CDR3 protein: CASSSNSGASPLHF
CDR3 DNA: TGTGCCAGCAGCTCAAATTCAGGTGCCTCACCCCTCCACTTT

V gene: TRBV29-1
D gene: TRBD1
clone size: .
J gene: TRBJ1-1
CDR3 protein: CSVKDRGANTEAFF
CDR3 DNA: TGCAGCGTTAAGGACAGGGGAGCGAACACTGAAGCTTTCTTT

V gene: TRBV4-2
D gene: .
clone size: .
J gene: TRBJ2-2
CDR3 protein: CASSREAVNTGELFF
CDR3 DNA: TGTGCCAGCAGCAGGGAAGCGGTGAACACCGGGGAGCTGTTTTTT

V gene: TRBV5-1
D gene: TRBD1
clone size: .
J gene: TRBJ1-1
CDR3 protein: CASSTGQGMNTEAFF
CDR3 DNA: TGCGCCAGCAGCACGGGACAGGGGATGAACACTGAAGCTTTCTTT

V gene: TRBV12-2
D gene: .
clone size: .
J gene: TRBJ1-1
CDR3 protein: CASRLSKQGRTEAFF
CDR3 DNA: TGTGCAAGTCGCTTATCCAAACAGGGTAGGACTGAAGCTTTCTTT